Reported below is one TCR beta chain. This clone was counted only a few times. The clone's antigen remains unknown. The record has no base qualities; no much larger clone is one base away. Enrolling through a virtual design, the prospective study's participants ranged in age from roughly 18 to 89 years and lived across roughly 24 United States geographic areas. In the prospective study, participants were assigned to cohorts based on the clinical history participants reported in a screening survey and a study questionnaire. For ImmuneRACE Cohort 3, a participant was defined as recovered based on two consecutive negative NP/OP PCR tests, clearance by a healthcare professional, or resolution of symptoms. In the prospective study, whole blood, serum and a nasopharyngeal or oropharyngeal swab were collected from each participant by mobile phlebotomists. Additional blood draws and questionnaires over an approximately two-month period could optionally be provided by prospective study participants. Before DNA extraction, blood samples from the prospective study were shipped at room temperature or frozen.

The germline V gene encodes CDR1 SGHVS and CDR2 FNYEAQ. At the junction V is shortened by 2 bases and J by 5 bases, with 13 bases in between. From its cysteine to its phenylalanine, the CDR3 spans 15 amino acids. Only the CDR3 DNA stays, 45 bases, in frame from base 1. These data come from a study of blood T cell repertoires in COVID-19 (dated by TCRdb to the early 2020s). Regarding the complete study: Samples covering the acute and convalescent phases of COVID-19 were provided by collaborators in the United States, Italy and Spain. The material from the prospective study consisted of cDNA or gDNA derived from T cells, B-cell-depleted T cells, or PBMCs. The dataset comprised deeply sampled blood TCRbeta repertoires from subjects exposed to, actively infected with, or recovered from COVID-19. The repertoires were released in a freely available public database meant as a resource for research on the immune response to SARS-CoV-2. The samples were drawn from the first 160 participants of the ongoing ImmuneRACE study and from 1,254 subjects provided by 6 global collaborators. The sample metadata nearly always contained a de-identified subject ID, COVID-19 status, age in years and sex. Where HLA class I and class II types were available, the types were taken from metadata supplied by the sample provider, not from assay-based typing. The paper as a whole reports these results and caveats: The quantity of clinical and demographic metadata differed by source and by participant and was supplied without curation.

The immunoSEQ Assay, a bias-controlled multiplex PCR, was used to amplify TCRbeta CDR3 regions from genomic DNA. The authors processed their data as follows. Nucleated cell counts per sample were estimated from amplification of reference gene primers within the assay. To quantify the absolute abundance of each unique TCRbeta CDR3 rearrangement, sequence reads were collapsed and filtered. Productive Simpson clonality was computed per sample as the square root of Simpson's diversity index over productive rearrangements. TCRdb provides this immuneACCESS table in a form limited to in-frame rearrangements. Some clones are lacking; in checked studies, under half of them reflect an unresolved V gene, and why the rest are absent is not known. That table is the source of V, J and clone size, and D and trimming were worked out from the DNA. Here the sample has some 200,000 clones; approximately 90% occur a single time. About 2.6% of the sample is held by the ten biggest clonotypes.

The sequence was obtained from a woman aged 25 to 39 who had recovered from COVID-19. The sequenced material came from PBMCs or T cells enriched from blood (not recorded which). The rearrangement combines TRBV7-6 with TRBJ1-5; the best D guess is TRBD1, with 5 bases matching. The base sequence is TGTGCCAGCAGCTTATCCCAGGGAGGACATCAGCCCCAGCATTTT. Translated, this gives CASSLSQGGHQPQHF. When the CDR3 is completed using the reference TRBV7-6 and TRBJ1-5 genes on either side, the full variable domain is GAGVSQSPRYKVTKRGQDVALRCDPISGHVSLYWYRQALGQGPEFLTYFNYEAQQDKSGLPNDRFSAERPEGSISTLTIQRTEQRDSAMYRCASSLSQGGHQPQHFGDGTRLSIL.